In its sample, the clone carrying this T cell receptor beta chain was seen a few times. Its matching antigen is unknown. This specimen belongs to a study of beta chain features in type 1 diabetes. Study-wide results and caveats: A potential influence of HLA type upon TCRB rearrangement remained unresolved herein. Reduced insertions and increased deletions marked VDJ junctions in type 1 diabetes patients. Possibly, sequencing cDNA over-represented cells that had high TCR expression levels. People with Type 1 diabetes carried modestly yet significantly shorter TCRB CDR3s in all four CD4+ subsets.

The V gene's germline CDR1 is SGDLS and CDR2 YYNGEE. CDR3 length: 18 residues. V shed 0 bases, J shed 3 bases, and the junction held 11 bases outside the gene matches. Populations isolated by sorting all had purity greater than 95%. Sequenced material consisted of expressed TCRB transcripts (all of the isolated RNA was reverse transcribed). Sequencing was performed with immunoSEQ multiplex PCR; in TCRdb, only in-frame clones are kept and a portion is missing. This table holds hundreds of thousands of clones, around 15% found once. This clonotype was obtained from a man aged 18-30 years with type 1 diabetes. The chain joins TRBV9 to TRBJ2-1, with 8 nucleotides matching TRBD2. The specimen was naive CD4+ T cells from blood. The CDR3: CASSVAQGAGDRYNEQFF. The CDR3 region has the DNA TGTGCCAGCAGCGTAGCTCAAGGAGCGGGAGACCGCTACAATGAGCAGTTCTTC.